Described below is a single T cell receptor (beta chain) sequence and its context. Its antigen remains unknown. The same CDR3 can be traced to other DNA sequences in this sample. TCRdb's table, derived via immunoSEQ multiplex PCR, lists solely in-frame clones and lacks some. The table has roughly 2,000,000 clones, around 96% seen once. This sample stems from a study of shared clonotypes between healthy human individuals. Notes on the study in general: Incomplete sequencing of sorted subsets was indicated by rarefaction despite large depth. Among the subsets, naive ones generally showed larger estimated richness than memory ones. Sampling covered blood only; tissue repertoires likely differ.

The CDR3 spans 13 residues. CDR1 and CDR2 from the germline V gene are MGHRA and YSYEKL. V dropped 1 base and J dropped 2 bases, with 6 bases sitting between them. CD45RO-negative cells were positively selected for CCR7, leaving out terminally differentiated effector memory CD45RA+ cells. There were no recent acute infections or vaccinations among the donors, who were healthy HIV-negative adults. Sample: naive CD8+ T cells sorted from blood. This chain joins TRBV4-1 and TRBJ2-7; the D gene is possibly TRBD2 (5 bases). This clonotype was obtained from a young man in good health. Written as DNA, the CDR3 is TGCGCCAGCAGCCAAGGGACTCCCTACGAGCAGTACTTC. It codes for CASSQGTPYEQYF.